This T cell receptor beta chain was recorded in a study of shared clonotypes between healthy human individuals. Study-wide points: It was observed that roughly 4.8% of naive CD4 clonotypes were shared across several donors.

The authors combined CD45RO+ cells with CCR7-negative CD45RA+ TemRA cells as CD8 memory. CDR3 length: 16 residues. V shed 9 bases, J shed 4 bases, and the junction held 10 bases outside the gene matches. Genomic DNA of each subset was evenly split across several immunoSEQ plates. In the original workflow: ImmunoSEQ output held junction-only sequences without quality scores, so filtering differed. Clones were read by immunoSEQ multiplex PCR, and TCRdb kept only the in-frame ones, dropping some. V and J calls and clone size are those listed in that table; D and trimming were worked out from the DNA. The data contain about 380,000 clones, 96% of them seen just once; the ten biggest clones take up 0.32%. To note about this clone: The target antigen is unknown.

The sample consisted of memory CD8+ T cells sorted from blood. Sample subset: CD45RO+ cells pooled with CCR7-negative TemRA cells. The chain recombines TRBV23-1 with TRBJ1-3, with 12 nucleotides matching TRBD1. TRBV23-1 carries the ORF label, with uncertain function. This receptor was identified in a man aged 30 to 45 in good health. The DNA for the CDR3 is TGCGCCAGTCCCCACGGGACAGGGGGCCTAGGAAACACCATATATTTT. This encodes CASPHGTGGLGNTIYF.